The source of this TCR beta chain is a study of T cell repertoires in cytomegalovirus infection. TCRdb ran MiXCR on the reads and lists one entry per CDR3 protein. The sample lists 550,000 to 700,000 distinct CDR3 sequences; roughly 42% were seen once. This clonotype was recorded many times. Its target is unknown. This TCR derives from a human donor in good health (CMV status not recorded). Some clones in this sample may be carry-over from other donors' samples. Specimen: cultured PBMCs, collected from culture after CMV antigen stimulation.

The chain's CDR3 is CASSFETTYNSPLHF. Written as DNA, the CDR3 is TGTGCCAGCAGCTTCGAAACCACCTATAATTCACCCCTCCACTTT. The rearrangement links TRBV7-2 to TRBJ1-6; D is unresolved. This CDR3 region has 15 residues. V was cut by 3 bases and J by 2 bases, with 8 bases left in between. In germline, CDR1 is SGHTA, CDR2 FQGNSA.